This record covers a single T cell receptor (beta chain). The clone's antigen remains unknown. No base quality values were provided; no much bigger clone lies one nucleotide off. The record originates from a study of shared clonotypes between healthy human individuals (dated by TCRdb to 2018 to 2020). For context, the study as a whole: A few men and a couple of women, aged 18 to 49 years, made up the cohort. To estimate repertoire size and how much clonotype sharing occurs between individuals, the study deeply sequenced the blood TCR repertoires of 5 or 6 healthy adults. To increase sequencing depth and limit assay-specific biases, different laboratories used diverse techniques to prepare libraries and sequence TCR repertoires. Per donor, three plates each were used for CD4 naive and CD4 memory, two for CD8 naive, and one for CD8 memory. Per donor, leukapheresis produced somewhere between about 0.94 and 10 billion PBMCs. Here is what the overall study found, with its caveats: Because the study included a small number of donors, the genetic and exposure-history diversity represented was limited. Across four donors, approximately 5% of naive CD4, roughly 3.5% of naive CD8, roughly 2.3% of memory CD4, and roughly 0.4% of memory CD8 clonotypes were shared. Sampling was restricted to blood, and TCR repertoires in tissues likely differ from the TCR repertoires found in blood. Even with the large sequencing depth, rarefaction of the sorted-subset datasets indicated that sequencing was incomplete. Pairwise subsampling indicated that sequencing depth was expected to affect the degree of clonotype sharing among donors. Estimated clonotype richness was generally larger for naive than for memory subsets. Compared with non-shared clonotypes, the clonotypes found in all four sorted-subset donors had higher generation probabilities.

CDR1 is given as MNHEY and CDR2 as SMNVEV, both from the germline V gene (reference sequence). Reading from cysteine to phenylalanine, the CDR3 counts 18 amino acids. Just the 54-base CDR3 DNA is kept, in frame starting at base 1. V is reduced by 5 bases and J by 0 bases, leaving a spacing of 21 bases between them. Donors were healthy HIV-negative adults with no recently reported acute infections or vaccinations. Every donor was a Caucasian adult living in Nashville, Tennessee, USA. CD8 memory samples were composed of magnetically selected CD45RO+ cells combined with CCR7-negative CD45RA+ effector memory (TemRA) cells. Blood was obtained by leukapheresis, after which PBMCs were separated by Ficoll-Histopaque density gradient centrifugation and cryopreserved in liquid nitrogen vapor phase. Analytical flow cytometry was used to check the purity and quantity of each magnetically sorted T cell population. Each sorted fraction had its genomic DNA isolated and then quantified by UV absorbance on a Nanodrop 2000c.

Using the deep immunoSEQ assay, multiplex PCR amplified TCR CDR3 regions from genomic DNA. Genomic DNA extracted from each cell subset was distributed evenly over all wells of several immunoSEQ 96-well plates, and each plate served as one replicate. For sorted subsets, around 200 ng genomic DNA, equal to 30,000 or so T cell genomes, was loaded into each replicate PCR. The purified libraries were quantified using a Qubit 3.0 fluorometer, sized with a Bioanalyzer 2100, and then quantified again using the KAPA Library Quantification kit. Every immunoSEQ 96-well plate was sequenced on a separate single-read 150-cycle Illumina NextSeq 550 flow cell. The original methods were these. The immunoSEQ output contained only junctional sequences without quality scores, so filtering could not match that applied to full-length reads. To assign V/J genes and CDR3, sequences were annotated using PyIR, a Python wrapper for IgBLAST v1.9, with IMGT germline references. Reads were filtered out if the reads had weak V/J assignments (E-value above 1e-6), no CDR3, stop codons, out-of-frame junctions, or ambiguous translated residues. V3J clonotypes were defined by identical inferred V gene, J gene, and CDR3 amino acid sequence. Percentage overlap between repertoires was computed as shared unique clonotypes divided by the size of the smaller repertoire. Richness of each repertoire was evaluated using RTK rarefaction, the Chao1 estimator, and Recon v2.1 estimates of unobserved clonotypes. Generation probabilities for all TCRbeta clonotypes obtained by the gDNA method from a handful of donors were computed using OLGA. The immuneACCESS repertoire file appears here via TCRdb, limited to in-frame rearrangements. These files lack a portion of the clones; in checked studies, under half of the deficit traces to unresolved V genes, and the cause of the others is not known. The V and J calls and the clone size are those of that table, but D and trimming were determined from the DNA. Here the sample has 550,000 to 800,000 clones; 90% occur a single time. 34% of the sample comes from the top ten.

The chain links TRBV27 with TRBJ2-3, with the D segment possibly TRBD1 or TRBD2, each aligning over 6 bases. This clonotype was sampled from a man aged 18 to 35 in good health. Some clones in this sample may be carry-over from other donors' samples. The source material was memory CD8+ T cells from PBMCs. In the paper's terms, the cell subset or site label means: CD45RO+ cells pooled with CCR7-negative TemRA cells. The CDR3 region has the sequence CASSPDNREVPSTDTQYF. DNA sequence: TGTGCCAGCAGTCCGGATAACAGGGAGGTCCCTAGCACAGATACGCAGTATTTT.